These 11 T cell receptor beta chains share one sample of origin, sequenced in a study of blood T cell repertoires in COVID-19. The table came from immunoSEQ multiplex PCR; TCRdb's copy has only in-frame clones and leaves some out. This sample has more than 200,000 clones, with over 65% found just once. The specimen was peripheral blood. The receptors derive from a woman between 65 and 79 years old with active or convalescent COVID-19.

V is TRBV19 and J is TRBJ1-5; D ambiguous. CDR1 is LNHDA and CDR2 is SQIVND in the germline V gene (reference sequence). V was clipped by 2 bases and J by 2 bases, with 13 bases between them. This CDR3 spans 16 amino acids. CDR3 coding DNA: TGTGCCAGTAGTATACAAGGGCCCGGGGGCAATCAGCCCCAGCATTTT. Translating it yields CASSIQGPGGNQPQHF.

The genes are TRBV4-2 and TRBJ1-1; D is possibly TRBD1 (5 bases). CDR3 length: 14 amino acids. Germline CDR1 LGHNA, CDR2 YNFKEQ. Trimming stripped 3 bases from V and 6 bases from J, with 14 bases between. DNA of the CDR3: TGTGCCAGCAGCCAGGTGATGCAGGGTTCTGAAGCTTTCTTT. This sequence encodes CASSQVMQGSEAFF.

V usage is TRBV4-3 and J usage is TRBJ1-1; 7 bases map to TRBD1. V lost 3 bases, J lost 1 base, and 8 bases stayed unmatched. The germline gives CDR1 LGHNA, CDR2 YSLEER. There are 16 residues in the CDR3. CDR3 region: CASSHTIGQANTEAFF. The CDR3 DNA is TGCGCCAGCAGCCACACCATTGGACAGGCGAACACTGAAGCTTTCTTT.

The V and J genes are TRBV10-2 and TRBJ1-1; 9 bases match TRBD1. The CDR3 runs 16 residues. Germline loops: CDR1 WSHSY, CDR2 SAAADI. The V segment lost 6 bases and the J segment 5 bases; nucleotides outside the gene matches: 13. This CDR3 is CASRVSGTGRMTEAFF. The CDR3 DNA reads as TGCGCCAGCAGGGTTTCCGGGACAGGGAGGATGACTGAAGCTTTCTTT.

In its sample, this clone was seen once. The chain has TRBV2 and TRBJ1-2; 11 bases align to TRBD1. Germline CDR1 and CDR2: SNHLY and FYNNEI. J was trimmed by 0 bases and V by 2 bases; bases with no gene match: 5. There are 17 residues in the CDR3. CDR3 coding DNA: TGTGCCAGCAGTGAAAGGACAGGGGGCCTTTCTAACTATGGCTACACCTTC. This encodes CASSERTGGLSNYGYTF. The full variable domain, completed using reference TRBV2 and TRBJ1-2, is EPEVTQTPSHQVTQMGQEVILRCVPISNHLYFYWYRQILGQKVEFLVSFYNNEISEKSEIFDDQFSVERPDGSNFTLKIRSTKLEDSAMYFCASSERTGGLSNYGYTFGSGTRLTVV.

The V and J genes are TRBV9 and TRBJ1-2; 8 bases fit TRBD1. After removal of 4 bases from V and 8 bases from J, the junction contained 10 bases not matched to a gene. Germline V gene sequence: CDR1 SGDLS, CDR2 YYNGEE. CDR3 length: 14 amino acids. The CDR3 is CASSPSGGTGGYTF. CDR3 sequence (DNA): TGTGCCAGCAGCCCCTCGGGCGGGACAGGAGGCTACACCTTC.

This clone appeared a single time. This rearrangement joins TRBV12-3 or TRBV12-4 to TRBJ1-4; D not certain. V was clipped by 3 bases and J by 4 bases, with 3 bases between them. The length of the CDR3 is 12 residues. CDR3 sequence reads: CASSFNNEKLFF. CDR3 sequence (DNA): TGTGCCAGCAGTTTTAATAATGAAAAACTGTTTTTT.

The chain is built from TRBV28 and TRBJ2-1; 8 nucleotides align to TRBD1. V lost 4 bases and J lost 5; bases outside the gene matches: 10. The CDR3 sequence is 16 residues long. The germline V gene has CDR1 MDHEN and CDR2 SYDVKM. The CDR3 sequence: CASSSSQGQVNNEQFF. CDR3 DNA: TGTGCCAGCAGTTCTAGCCAGGGACAGGTCAACAATGAGCAGTTCTTC.

V and J are TRBV10-2 and TRBJ2-3, with TRBD2 identical over 10 bases. The V gene's germline CDR1 is WSHSY and CDR2 SAAADI. After removal of 4 bases from V and 2 bases from J, the junction contained 3 bases not matched to a gene. This CDR3 contains 15 residues. The CDR3 spells CASSGLAGITDTQYF. The DNA for the CDR3 is TGCGCCAGCAGTGGACTAGCGGGCATCACAGATACGCAGTATTTT.

Here the CDR3 DNA reads TGTGCCAGCAGCTTGGTTAGCGGGGGAAGAAATGAGCAGTTCTTC. Amino acids: CASSLVSGGRNEQFF. The chain uses TRBV7-9 and TRBJ2-1; 9 positions agree with TRBD2. This CDR3 has 15 residues. Trimming removed 3 bases from V and 7 bases from J; junction bases left unmatched: 7. Germline V gene lookup returns CDR1 SEHNR and CDR2 FQNEAQ (reference sequence).

The CDR3: CASSPRQRETQYF. The CDR3 coding sequence is TGTGCCAGCAGCCCCAGGCAAAGAGAGACCCAGTACTTC. The chain employs TRBV7-6 and TRBJ2-5; D gene unclear. CDR1 is SGHVS, CDR2 FNYEAQ, per germline. The CDR3 sequence is 13 residues long. Trimming took 5 bases from V and 4 from J, leaving 11 bases between them.